This T cell receptor beta chain was sequenced for a study of Ad26.COV2.S vaccination and SARS-CoV-2 variants. Study details: Doses of Ad26.COV2.S were injected into muscle once or twice, 56 days apart.

The germline V gene encodes CDR1 SEHNR and CDR2 FQNEAQ (reference sequence). The V end lost 1 base, the J end lost 0 bases, and 5 bases lay between the germline ends. The CDR3 spans 14 residues. Sequenced by immunoSEQ multiplex PCR; TCRdb stores in-frame clones only, minus some. The data contain 500,000 or so clones, roughly 87% of them singletons. Treatment denoted: 15 to 20 received Ad26.COV2.S at low or high dose, single or two shots; about 5 received placebo; per-sample allocation not given. Sampling was performed 63 days after the first vaccine or placebo injection. The receptor's source is a person aged 18-65 years who received the Ad26.COV2.S COVID-19 vaccine or a placebo. The rearrangement links TRBV7-9 to TRBJ2-3; D is unclear. Sequenced material: peripheral blood, taken in a trial of Ad26.COV2.S vaccine versus placebo. Here the CDR3 reads CASSLGRSTDTQYF. The CDR3 coding sequence is TGTGCCAGCAGCTTAGGCAGGAGCACAGATACGCAGTATTTT. The full variable domain, in which reference TRBV7-9 and TRBJ2-3 provide the parts outside the CDR3, is DTGVSQNPRHKITKRGQNVTFRCDPISEHNRLYWYRQTLGQGPEFLTYFQNEAQLEKSRLLSDRFSAERPKGSFSTLEIQRTEQGDSAMYLCASSLGRSTDTQYFGPGTRLTVL.